This TCR beta chain was identified in a study of cytomegalovirus exposure and HLA in healthy donors. Looking at the study overall: There were fewer than 500 genotyped donors. Of these, 75% to 90% fell in the genetic ancestry cluster associated with self-reported Caucasian donors.

Broader study findings: A few V segments could not be told apart, such as TRBV6-2 and TRBV6-3, and were left out. The authors listed approximately 150 TCR beta chains as cytomegalovirus-associated.

60 Vbeta and 13 Jbeta primers were used in PCR. The protocol was immunoSEQ multiplex PCR, while the TCRdb copy is restricted to in-frame clones and leaves out a portion. The table records 150,000 or so clones, 80% of them present only once. V trimming: 2 bases; J trimming: 4 bases; junction bases outside the gene matches: 7. Germline V lookup: CDR1 LNHDA, CDR2 SQIVND (reference sequence). The CDR3 loop spans 16 amino acids. As regards this clone: Its antigen is still unknown.

The sequence derives from a woman aged 40 to 49 in good health and CMV-seropositive. Sample: PBMCs. The rearrangement uses TRBV19 and TRBJ2-7, with 11 bases matching TRBD2. The CDR3 sequence: CASSIRPGLAVYEQYF. CDR3 nucleotides: TGTGCCAGTAGTATACGACCGGGACTAGCGGTTTACGAGCAGTACTTC.